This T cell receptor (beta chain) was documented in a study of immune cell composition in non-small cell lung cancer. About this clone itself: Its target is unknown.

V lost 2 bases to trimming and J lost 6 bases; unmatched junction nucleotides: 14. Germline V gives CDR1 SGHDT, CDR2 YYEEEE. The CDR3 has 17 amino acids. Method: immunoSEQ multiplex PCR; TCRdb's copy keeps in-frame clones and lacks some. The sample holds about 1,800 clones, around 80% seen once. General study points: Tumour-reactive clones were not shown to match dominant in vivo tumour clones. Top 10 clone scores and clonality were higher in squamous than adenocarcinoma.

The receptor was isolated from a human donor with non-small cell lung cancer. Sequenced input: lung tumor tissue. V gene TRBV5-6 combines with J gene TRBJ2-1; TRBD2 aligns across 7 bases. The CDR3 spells CASSFLRLAAAFNEQFF. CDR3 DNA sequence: TGTGCCAGCAGCTTTCTTCGGCTAGCGGCAGCATTCAATGAGCAGTTCTTC.